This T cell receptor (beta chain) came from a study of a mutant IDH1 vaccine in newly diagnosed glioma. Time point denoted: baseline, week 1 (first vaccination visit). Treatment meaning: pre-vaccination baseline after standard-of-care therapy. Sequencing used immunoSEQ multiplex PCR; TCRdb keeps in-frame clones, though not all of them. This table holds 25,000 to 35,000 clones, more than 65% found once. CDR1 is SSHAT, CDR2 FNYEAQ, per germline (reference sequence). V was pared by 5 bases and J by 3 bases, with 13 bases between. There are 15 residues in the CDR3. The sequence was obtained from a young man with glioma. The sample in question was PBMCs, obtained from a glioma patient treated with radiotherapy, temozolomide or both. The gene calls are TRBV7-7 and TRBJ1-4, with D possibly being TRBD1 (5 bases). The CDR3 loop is CASSLIRAPNEKLFF. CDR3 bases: TGTGCCAGCAGCCTTATCAGGGCGCCTAATGAAAAACTGTTTTTT.